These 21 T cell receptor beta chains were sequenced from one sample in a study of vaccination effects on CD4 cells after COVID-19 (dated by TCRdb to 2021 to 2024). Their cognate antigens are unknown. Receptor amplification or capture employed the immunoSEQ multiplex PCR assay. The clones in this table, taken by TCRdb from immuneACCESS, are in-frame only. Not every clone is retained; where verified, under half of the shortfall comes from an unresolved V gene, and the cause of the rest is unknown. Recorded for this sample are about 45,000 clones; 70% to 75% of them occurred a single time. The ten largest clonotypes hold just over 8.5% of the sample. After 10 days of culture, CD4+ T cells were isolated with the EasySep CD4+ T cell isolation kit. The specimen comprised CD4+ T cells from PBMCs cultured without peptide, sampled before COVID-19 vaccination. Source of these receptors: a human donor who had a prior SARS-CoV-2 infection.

The CDR3 is CAISEYGEDGYTF. In DNA form, the CDR3 reads TGTGCCATCAGTGAATACGGGGAGGATGGCTACACCTTC. The V call is TRBV10-3, the J call TRBJ1-2; no definite D call. Trimming stripped 3 bases from V and 6 bases from J, with 11 bases between. The CDR3 spans 13 residues. Looked up from germline, CDR1 is ENHRY and CDR2 is SYGVKD.

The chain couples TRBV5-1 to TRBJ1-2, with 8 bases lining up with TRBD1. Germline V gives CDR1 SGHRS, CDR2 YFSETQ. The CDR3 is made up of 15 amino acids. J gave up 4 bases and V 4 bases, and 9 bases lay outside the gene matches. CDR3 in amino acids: CASSTGQGTGYGYTF. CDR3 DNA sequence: TGCGCCAGCAGCACTGGACAGGGTACAGGCTATGGCTACACCTTC.

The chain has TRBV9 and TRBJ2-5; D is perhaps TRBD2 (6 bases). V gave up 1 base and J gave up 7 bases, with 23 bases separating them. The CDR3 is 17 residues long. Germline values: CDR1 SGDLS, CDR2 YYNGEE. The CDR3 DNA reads TGTGCCAGCAGCGTATTTTCTAGCGCCATACCCCGGGGGACCCAGTACTTC. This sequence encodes CASSVFSSAIPRGTQYF.

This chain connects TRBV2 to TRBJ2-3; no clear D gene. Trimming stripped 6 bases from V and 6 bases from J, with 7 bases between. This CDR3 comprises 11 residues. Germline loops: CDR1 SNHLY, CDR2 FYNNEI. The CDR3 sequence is CASSAFDTQYF. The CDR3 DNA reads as TGTGCCAGCAGCGCGTTCGATACGCAGTATTTT.

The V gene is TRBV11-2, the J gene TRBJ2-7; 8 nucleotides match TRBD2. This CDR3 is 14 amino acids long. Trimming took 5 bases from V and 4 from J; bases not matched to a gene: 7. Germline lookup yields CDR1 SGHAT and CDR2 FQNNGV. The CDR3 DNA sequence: TGTGCCAGCAGCCCTACTAGCGGATGGTACGAGCAGTACTTC. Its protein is CASSPTSGWYEQYF. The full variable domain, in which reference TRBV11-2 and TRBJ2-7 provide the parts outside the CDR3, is EAGVAQSPRYKIIEKRQSVAFWCNPISGHATLYWYQQILGQGPKLLIQFQNNGVVDDSQLPKDRFSAERLKGVDSTLKIQPAKLEDSAVYLCASSPTSGWYEQYFGPGTRLTVT.

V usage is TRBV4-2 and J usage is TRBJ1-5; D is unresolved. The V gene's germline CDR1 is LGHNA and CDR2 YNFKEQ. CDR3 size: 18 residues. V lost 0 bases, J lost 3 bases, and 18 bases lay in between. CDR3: CASSQDSRSSLINQPQHF. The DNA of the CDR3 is TGTGCCAGCAGCCAAGATTCGAGATCTAGCCTGATCAATCAGCCCCAGCATTTT.

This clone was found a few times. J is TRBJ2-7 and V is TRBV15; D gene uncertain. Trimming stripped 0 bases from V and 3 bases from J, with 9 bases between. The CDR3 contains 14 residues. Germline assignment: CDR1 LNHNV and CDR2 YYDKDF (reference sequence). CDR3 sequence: CATSRDVNDYEQYF. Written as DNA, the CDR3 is TGTGCCACCAGCAGAGATGTAAACGACTACGAGCAGTACTTC.

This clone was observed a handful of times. The CDR3 DNA reads as TGTGCCAGCAGCCATTACACCGGGACAGGGGGTTACCCCTACGAGCAGTACTTC. Its translation is CASSHYTGTGGYPYEQYF. The rearrangement uses TRBV3-1 (or the pseudogene TRBV3-2) and TRBJ2-7, with 11 bases matching TRBD1. The CDR3 has 18 residues. V dropped 3 bases and J dropped 2; count of bases not matched to a gene: 12. Germline CDR1 reads LGHDT; CDR2 reads YNNKEL (reference sequence).

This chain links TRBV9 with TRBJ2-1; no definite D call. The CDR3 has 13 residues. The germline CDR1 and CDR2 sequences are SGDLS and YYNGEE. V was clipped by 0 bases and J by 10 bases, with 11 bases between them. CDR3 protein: CASSVVPQLEQFF. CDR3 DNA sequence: TGTGCCAGCAGCGTAGTCCCCCAGTTAGAGCAGTTCTTC. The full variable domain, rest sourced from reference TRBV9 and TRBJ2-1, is DSGVTQTPKHLITATGQRVTLRCSPRSGDLSVYWYQQSLDQGLQFLIQYYNGEERAKGNILERFSAQQFPDLHSELNLSSLELGDSALYFCASSVVPQLEQFFGPGTRLTVL.

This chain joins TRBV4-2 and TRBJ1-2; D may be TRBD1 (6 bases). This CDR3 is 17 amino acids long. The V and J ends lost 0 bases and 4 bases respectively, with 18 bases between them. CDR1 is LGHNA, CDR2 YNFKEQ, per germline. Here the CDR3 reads CASSQDLRSTGIYGYTF. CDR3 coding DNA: TGTGCCAGCAGCCAAGATTTAAGGAGTACAGGGATCTATGGCTACACCTTC.

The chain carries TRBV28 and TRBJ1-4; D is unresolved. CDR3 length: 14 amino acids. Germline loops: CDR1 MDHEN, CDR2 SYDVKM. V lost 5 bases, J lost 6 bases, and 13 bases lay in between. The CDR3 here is CASSEPIRHEKLFF. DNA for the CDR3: TGTGCCAGCAGTGAACCCATACGTCATGAAAAACTGTTTTTT.

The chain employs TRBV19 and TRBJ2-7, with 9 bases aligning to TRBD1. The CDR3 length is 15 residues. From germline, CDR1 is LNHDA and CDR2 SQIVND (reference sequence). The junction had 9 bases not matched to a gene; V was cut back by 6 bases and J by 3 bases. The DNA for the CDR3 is TGTGCCAGTAGCCCAGCGGGGACAGGGAGCTACGAGCAGTACTTC. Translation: CASSPAGTGSYEQYF.

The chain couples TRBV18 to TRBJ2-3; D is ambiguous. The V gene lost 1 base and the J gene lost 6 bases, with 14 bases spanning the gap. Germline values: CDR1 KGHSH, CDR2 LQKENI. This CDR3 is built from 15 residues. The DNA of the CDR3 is TGTGCCAGCTCACCACGGGATTGGGTCGGGGATACGCAGTATTTT. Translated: CASSPRDWVGDTQYF.

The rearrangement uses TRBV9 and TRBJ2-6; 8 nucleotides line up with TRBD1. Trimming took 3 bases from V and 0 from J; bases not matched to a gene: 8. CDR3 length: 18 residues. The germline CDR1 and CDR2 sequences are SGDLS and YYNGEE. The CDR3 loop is CASSAGQGPSSGANVLTF. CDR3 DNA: TGTGCCAGCAGCGCCGGACAGGGACCGAGCTCTGGGGCCAACGTCCTGACTTTC. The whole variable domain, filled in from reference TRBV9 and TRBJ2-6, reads DSGVTQTPKHLITATGQRVTLRCSPRSGDLSVYWYQQSLDQGLQFLIQYYNGEERAKGNILERFSAQQFPDLHSELNLSSLELGDSALYFCASSAGQGPSSGANVLTFGAGSRLTVL.

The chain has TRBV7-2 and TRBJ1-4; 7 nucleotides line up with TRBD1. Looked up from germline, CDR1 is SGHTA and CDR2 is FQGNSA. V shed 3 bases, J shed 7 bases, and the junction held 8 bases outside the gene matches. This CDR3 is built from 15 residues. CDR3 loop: CASSFPGGGSEKLFF. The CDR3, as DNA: TGTGCCAGCAGCTTCCCAGGGGGGGGAAGTGAAAAACTGTTTTTT.

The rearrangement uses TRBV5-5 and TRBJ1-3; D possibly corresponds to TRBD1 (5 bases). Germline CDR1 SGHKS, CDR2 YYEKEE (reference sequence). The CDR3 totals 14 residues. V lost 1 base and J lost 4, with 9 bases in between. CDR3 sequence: CASSLSRVGNTIYF. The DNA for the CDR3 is TGTGCCAGCAGCTTGTCCAGGGTCGGAAACACCATATATTTT.

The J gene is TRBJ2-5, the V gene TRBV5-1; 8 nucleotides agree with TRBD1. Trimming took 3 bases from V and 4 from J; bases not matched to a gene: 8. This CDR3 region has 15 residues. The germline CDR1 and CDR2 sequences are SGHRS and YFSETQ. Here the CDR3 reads CASSYADRAGETQYF. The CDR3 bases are TGCGCCAGCAGCTACGCGGACAGGGCAGGAGAGACCCAGTACTTC.

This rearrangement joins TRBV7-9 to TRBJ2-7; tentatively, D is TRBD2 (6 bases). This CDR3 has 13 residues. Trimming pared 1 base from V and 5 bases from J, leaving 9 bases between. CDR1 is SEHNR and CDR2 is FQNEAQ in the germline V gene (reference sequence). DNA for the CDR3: TGTGCCAGCAGCTTAGATGGCGGGGACGAGCAGTACTTC. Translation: CASSLDGGDEQYF.

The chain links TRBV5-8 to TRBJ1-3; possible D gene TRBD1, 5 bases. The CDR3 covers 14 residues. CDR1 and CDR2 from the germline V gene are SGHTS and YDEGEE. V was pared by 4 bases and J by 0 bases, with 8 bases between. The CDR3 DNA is TGTGCCAGCAGCCGACAGAGCTCTGGAAACACCATATATTTT. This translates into CASSRQSSGNTIYF.

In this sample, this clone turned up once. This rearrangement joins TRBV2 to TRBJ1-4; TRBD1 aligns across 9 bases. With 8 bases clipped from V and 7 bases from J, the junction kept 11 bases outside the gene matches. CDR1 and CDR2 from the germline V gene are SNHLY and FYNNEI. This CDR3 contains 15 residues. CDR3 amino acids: CASGAGTGRAEKLFF. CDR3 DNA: TGTGCCAGCGGGGCGGGGACAGGGCGGGCTGAAAAACTGTTTTTT.

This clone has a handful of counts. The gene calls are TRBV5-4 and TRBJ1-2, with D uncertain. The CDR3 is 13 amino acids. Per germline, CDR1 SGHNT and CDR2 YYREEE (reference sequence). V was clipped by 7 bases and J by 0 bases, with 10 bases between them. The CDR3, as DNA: TGTGCCAGCGGCGTGGGGACTAACTATGGCTACACCTTC. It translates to CASGVGTNYGYTF.